The 2 T cell receptor beta chains below were found in one sample sequenced in a study of blood T cell repertoires in COVID-19. Sequencing used immunoSEQ multiplex PCR; TCRdb keeps in-frame clones, though not all of them. The repertoire holds tens of thousands of clones, nearly 90% seen once, with about 3% in the top ten. The sample was peripheral blood. Receptor source: a man between 50 and 59 years old with active COVID-19.

V gene TRBV10-1 combines with J gene TRBJ2-3, with 14 positions matching TRBD2. Losses at the gene ends were 2 bases for V and 5 bases for J; bases not matched to a gene: 3. Germline V lookup: CDR1 WNHNN, CDR2 SYGVQD (reference sequence). This CDR3 region has 16 residues. CDR3 DNA: TGCGCCAGCAGTGAGCCGGGACTAGCGGGAGAAGATACGCAGTATTTT. Translation gives CASSEPGLAGEDTQYF.

The chain links TRBV20-1 to TRBJ2-5, with TRBD2 matching 13 bases. Germline V gene lookup returns CDR1 DFQATT and CDR2 SNEGSKA (reference sequence). Trimming took 3 bases from V and 7 from J; bases not matched to a gene: 11. The CDR3 runs to 16 residues. The CDR3 sequence is CSASKGLAGRLGTQYF. The CDR3 nucleotides are TGCAGTGCTAGTAAGGGACTAGCGGGGAGGTTGGGGACCCAGTACTTC.